This T cell receptor beta chain was obtained from a study of T cells after posttransplantation cyclophosphamide. The study's findings and limits: Recipient CMV seropositivity and CMV reactivation strongly tracked TRB clonality. Skin or GI-infiltrating T cells shared few TRB sequences with blood. Donor CD8+ memory clones often dominated recipient blood repertoires at later times.

About this clone itself: The antigen remains unidentified.

Cyclophosphamide on days +3 and +4 followed busulfan-fludarabine conditioning and a marrow graft. Between the trimmed V and J ends, which lost 5 bases and 5 bases, there was a span of 16 bases. The germline CDR1 and CDR2 sequences are SGHTA and FQGNSA. The CDR3 is 15 amino acids. The protocol was immunoSEQ multiplex PCR, while the TCRdb copy is restricted to in-frame clones and leaves out a portion. Of some 17,000 clones in the sample, almost 95% were seen once. V gene TRBV7-2 combines with J gene TRBJ2-1; D gene uncertain. The source is a male patient aged 60-69 years who received an allogeneic stem cell transplant from a related donor and was CMV-positive. Certain T cells may be donor cells from the graft. The sequencing here drew on CD4+ T cells sorted from blood, taken after allogeneic stem cell transplant with posttransplant cyclophosphamide. This CDR3 is CASSPSGYGHNEQFF. In nucleotides, the CDR3 is TGTGCCAGCAGCCCTAGTGGCTATGGCCACAATGAGCAGTTCTTC.